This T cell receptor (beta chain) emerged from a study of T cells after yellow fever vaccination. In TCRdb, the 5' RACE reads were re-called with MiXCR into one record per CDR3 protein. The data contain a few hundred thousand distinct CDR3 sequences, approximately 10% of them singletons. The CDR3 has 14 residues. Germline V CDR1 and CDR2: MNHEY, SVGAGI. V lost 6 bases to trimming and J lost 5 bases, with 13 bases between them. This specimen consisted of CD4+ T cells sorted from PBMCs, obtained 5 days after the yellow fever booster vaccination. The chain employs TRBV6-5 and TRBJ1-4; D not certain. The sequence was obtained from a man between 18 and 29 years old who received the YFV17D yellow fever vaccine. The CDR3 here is CASRERGPNEKLFF. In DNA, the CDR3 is TGTGCCAGCAGGGAACGAGGCCCAAATGAAAAACTGTTTTTT.